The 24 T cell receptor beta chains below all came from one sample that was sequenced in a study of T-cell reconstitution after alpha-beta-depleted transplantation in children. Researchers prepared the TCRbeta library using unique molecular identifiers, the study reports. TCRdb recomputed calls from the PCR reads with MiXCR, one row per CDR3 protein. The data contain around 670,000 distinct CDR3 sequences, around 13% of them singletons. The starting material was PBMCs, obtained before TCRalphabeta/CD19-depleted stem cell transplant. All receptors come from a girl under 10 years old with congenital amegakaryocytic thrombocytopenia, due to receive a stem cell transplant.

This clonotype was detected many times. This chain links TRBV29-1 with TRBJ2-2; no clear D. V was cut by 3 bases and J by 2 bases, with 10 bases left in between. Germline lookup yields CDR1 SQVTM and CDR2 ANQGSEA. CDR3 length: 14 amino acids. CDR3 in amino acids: CSVDDPRNTGELFF. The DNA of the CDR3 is TGCAGCGTTGATGACCCCAGAAACACCGGGGAGCTGTTTTTT.

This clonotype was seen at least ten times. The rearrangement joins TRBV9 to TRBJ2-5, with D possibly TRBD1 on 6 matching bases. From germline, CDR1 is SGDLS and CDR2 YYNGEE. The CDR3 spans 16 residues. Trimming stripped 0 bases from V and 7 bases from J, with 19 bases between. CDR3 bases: TGTGCCAGCAGCGTAGTTGGGGGCATGATTCGTGGGACCCAGTACTTC. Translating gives CASSVVGGMIRGTQYF.

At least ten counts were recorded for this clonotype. CDR3 sequence: CASSLEGRGRGTQYF. Here the CDR3 DNA reads TGTGCCAGCAGTTTAGAGGGCCGCGGGAGAGGTACGCAGTATTTT. The chain joins TRBV27 to TRBJ2-3; 7 positions match TRBD2. V gave up 2 bases and J gave up 8 bases; unmatched junction bases: 10. Germline loops: CDR1 MNHEY, CDR2 SMNVEV (reference sequence). This CDR3 is built from 15 residues.

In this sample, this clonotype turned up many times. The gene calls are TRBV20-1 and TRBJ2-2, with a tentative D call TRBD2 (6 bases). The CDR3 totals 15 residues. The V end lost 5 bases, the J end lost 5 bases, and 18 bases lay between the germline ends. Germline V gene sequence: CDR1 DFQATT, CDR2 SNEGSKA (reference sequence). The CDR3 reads CSAPRTNLVTGELFF. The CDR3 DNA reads TGCAGTGCTCCCCGGACTAACCTCGTAACCGGGGAGCTGTTTTTT.

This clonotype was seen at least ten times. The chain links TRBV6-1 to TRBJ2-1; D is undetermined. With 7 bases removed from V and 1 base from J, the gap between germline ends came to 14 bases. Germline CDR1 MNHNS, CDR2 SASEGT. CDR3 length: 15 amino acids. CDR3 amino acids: CASIRDPESYNEQFF. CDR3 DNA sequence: TGTGCCAGCATCAGAGACCCCGAATCCTACAATGAGCAGTTCTTC.

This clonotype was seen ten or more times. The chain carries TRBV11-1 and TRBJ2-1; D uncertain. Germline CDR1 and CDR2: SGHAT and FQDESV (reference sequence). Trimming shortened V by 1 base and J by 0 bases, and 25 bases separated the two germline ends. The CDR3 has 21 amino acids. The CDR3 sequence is CASSLDLRVSLATSSYNEQFF. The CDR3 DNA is TGTGCCAGCAGCTTAGATCTTCGTGTCAGCTTGGCGACAAGCTCCTACAATGAGCAGTTCTTC.

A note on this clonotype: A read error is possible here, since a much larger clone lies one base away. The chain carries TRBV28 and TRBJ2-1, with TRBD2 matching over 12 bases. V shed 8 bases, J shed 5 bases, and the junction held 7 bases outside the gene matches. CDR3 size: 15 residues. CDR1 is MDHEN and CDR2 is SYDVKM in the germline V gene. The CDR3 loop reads CASGETSGSHNEQFF. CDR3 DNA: TGTGCCAGCGGCGAGACTAGCGGGAGTCACAATGAGCAGTTCTTC. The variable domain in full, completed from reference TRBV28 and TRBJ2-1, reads DVKVTQSSRYLVKRTGEKVFLECVQDMDHENMFWYRQDPGLGLRLIYFSYDVKMKEKGDIPEGYSVSREKKERFSLILESASTNQTSMYLCASGETSGSHNEQFFGPGTRLTVL.

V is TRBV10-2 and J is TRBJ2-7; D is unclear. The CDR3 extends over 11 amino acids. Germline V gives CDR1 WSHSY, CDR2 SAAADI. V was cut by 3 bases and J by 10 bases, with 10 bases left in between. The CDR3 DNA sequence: TGCGCCAGCAGTGATTTCCCCAATCAGTACTTC. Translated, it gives CASSDFPNQYF.

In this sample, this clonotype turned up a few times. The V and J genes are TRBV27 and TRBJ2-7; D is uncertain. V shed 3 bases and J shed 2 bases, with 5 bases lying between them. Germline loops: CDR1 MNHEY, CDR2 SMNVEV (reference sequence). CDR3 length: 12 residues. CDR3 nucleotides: TGTGCCAGCAGTTTCTATCCCTACGAGCAGTACTTC. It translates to CASSFYPYEQYF.

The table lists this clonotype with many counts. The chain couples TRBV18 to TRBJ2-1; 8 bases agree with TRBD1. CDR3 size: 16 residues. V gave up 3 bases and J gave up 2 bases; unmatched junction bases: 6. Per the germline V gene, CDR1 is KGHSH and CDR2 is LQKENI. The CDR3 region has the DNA TGTGCCAGCTCACCCCTGACAGGGGAGGCCTACAATGAGCAGTTCTTC. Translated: CASSPLTGEAYNEQFF.

The CDR3 DNA follows: TGCGCCAGCAGCTTAATCACCAGGACCACAGATACGCAGTATTTT. This codes for CASSLITRTTDTQYF. The V and J genes are TRBV5-1 and TRBJ2-3; D remains ambiguous. Between the trimmed V and J ends, which lost 2 bases and 2 bases, there was a span of 12 bases. This CDR3 is built from 15 residues. Looked up from germline, CDR1 is SGHRS and CDR2 is YFSETQ.

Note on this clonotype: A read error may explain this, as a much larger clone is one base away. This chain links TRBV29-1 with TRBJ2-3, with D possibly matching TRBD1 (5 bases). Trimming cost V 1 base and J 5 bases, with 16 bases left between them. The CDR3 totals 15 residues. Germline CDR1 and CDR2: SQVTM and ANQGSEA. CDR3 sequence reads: CSVEVLGAPIDTQYF. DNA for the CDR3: TGCAGCGTTGAAGTTTTAGGGGCTCCCATAGATACGCAGTATTTT.

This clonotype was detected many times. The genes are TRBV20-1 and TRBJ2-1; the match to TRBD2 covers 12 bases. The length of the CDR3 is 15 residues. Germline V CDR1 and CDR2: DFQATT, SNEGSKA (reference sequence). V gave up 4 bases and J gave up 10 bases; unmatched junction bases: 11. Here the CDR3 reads CSAKPLAGGGNEQFF. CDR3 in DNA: TGCAGTGCTAAGCCCCTAGCGGGAGGGGGGAACGAGCAGTTCTTC.

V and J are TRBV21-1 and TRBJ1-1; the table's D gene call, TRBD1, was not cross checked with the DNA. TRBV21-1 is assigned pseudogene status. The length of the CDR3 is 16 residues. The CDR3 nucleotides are TGTGCCAGCGAACAGGGTGGAGTAGAGTGGAACACTGAAGCTTTCTTT. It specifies CASEQGGVEWNTEAFF.

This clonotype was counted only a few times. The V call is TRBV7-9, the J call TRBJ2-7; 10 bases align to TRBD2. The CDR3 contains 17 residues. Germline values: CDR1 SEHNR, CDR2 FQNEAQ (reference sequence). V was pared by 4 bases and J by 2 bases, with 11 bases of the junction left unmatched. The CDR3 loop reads CASSWGLAYRTPYEQYF. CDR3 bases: TGTGCCAGCAGCTGGGGACTAGCGTATAGGACCCCCTACGAGCAGTACTTC.

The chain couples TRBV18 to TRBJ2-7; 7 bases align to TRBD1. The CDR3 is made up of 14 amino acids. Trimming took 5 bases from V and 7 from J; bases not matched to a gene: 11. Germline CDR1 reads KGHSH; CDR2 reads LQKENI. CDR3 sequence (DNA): TGTGCCAGCTCAATCCTTGACAGGGAGCGGGAGCAGTACTTC. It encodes CASSILDREREQYF.

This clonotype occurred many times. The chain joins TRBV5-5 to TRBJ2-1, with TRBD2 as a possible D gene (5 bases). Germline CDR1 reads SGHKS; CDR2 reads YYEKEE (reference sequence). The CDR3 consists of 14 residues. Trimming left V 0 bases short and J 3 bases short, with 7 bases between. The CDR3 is CASSLVDYYNEQFF. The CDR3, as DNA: TGTGCCAGCAGCTTGGTTGACTACTACAATGAGCAGTTCTTC.

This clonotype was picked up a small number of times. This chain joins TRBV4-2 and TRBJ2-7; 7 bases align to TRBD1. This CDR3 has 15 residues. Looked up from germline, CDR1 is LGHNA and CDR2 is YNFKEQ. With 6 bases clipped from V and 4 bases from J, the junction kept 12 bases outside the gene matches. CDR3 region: CASRQLWGQRYEQYF. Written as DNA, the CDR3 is TGTGCCAGCAGACAACTATGGGGACAGAGATACGAGCAGTACTTC.

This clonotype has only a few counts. CDR3 loop: CASSPNTGKPQHF. As DNA, the CDR3 is TGCGCCAGCAGCCCCAACACCGGAAAACCCCAGCATTTT. The V call is TRBV4-1, the J call TRBJ1-5; D is uncertain. The CDR3 loop spans 13 amino acids. V was shortened by 4 bases and J by 10 bases, with 14 bases between the two germline ends. The V gene's germline CDR1 is MGHRA and CDR2 YSYEKL.

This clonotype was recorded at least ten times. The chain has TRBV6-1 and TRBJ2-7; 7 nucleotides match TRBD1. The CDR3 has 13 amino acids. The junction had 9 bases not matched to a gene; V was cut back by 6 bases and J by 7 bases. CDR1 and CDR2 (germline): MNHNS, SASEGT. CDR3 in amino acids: CASSLDRVGEQYF. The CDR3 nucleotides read TGTGCCAGCAGCCTCGACAGGGTCGGGGAGCAGTACTTC.

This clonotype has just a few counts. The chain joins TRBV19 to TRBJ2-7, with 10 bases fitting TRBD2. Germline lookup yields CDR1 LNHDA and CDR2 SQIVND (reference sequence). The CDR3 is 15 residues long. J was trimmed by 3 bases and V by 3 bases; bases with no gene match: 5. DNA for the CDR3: TGTGCCAGTAGTATCCTAGCGGGAGAGAACTACGAGCAGTACTTC. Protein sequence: CASSILAGENYEQYF.

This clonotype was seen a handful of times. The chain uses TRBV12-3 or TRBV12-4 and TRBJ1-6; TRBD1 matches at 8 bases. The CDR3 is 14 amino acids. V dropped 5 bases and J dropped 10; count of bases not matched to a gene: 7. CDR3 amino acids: CASSLDRGGSPLHF. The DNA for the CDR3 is TGTGCCAGCAGTCTCGACAGGGGTGGATCACCCCTCCACTTT.

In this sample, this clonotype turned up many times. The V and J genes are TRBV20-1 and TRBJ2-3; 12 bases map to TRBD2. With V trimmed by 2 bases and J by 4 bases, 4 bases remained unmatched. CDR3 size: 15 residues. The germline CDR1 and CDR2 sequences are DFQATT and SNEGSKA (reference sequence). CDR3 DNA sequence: TGCAGTGCTAGAAAGACTAGCGGGGGAGCAGATACGCAGTATTTT. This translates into CSARKTSGGADTQYF.

The CDR3 region has the DNA TGTGCCTGGAGCGGCGGACAGACTGAAGCTTTCTTT. It specifies CAWSGGQTEAFF. The gene calls are TRBV30 and TRBJ1-1; D perhaps matches TRBD1 (6 bases). CDR3 size: 12 residues. V lost 3 bases and J lost 5, with 10 bases in between. From germline, CDR1 is GTSNPN and CDR2 SVGIG (reference sequence).